A single sample is the source of the 9 T cell receptor beta chains below, sequenced in a study of shared clonotypes between healthy human individuals. The repertoire was sequenced with immunoSEQ multiplex PCR; TCRdb's copy has only in-frame clones and lacks some. Here the sample spans 2 million to 2.5 million clones, approximately 94% being singletons. Material for sequencing was naive CD4+ T cells sorted from blood. As to subset: CD45RA+ positively selected. These receptors came from a man aged 18 to 35 in good health.

The chain couples TRBV5-1 to TRBJ2-7; the D gene is possibly TRBD2 (6 bases). CDR3 size: 16 residues. V lost 0 bases, J lost 4 bases, and 17 bases lay in between. Germline assignment: CDR1 SGHRS and CDR2 YFSETQ. The CDR3 DNA sequence: TGCGCCAGCAGCTTGGCCCTGCGCGCGGGGCCTTACGAGCAGTACTTC. Encoded protein: CASSLALRAGPYEQYF.

DNA for the CDR3: TGTGCCAGCATCCGAGCGGGGGGCTTATCCTACGAGCAGTACTTC. It specifies CASIRAGGLSYEQYF. The rearrangement links TRBV28 to TRBJ2-7, with TRBD2 matching 9 bases. The J segment lost 1 base and the V segment lost 7 bases, leaving 8 bases of the junction unmatched. The CDR3 is made up of 15 amino acids. Germline-derived CDR1 and CDR2 are MDHEN and SYDVKM.

The rearrangement links TRBV6-5 to TRBJ2-7; D may match TRBD1 or TRBD2 (6 bases each). The CDR3 runs 15 residues. Trimming took off 6 bases at V and 5 bases at J, with 20 bases between the two ends. Germline-derived CDR1 and CDR2 are MNHEY and SVGAGI. The CDR3 DNA is TGTGCCAGCAGGGGATCGCGGGACATAAGCAACGAGCAGTACTTC. It encodes CASRGSRDISNEQYF.

This sequence joins TRBV7-2 and TRBJ1-3, with 7 positions matching TRBD1. The CDR3 consists of 13 residues. Losses at the gene ends were 7 bases for V and 1 base for J; bases not matched to a gene: 1. Germline CDR1 reads SGHTA; CDR2 reads FQGNSA. The CDR3 sequence is CASKTGSGNTIYF. DNA of the CDR3: TGTGCCAGCAAGACAGGGTCTGGAAACACCATATATTTT.

This chain links TRBV11-2 with TRBJ1-6; D remains unclear. From germline, CDR1 is SGHAT and CDR2 FQNNGV. Trimming left V 1 base short and J 15 bases short, with 13 bases between. The CDR3 sequence is 13 residues long. In nucleotides, the CDR3 is TGTGCCAGCAGCTTAGTTCGGGGAGTTCACCTCCACTTT. It yields the protein CASSLVRGVHLHF. Combining the CDR3 with reference TRBV11-2 and TRBJ1-6 gives the whole variable domain EAGVAQSPRYKIIEKRQSVAFWCNPISGHATLYWYQQILGQGPKLLIQFQNNGVVDDSQLPKDRFSAERLKGVDSTLKIQPAKLEDSAVYLCASSLVRGVHLHFGNGTRLTVT.

The count of this clone is one. The chain uses TRBV27 and TRBJ1-2; no clear D gene. V was cut by 4 bases and J by 7 bases, with 13 bases left in between. The germline gives CDR1 MNHEY, CDR2 SMNVEV (reference sequence). The CDR3 covers 13 residues. The DNA of the CDR3 is TGTGCCAGCAGTTACGACATTCTCACTGGCTACACCTTC. The encoded protein is CASSYDILTGYTF.

This clone is a singleton in its sample. V gene TRBV6-6 combines with J gene TRBJ1-1; 10 bases are shared with TRBD1. Germline trimming cut 6 bases from V and 5 bases from J; bases unmatched to any gene: 12. The CDR3 length is 16 residues. CDR1 is MNHNY, CDR2 SVGAGI, per germline (reference sequence). The CDR3 nucleotides are TGTGCCAGCAGCCCCGAATGGACAGGGGGAAGGACTGAAGCTTTCTTT. Its translation is CASSPEWTGGRTEAFF.

V gene TRBV2 combines with J gene TRBJ2-5, with D perhaps matching TRBD2 (5 bases). Per germline, CDR1 SNHLY and CDR2 FYNNEI. The CDR3 has 15 amino acids. The V end lost 7 bases, the J end lost 2 bases, and 17 bases lay between the germline ends. CDR3 sequence (DNA): TGTGCCAGCAAACGGGGATGGCGAGATCAAGAGACCCAGTACTTC. Amino acid sequence: CASKRGWRDQETQYF. Full variable domain (outside the CDR3, taken from reference TRBV2 and TRBJ2-5): EPEVTQTPSHQVTQMGQEVILRCVPISNHLYFYWYRQILGQKVEFLVSFYNNEISEKSEIFDDQFSVERPDGSNFTLKIRSTKLEDSAMYFCASKRGWRDQETQYFGPGTRLLVL.

The chain employs TRBV2 and TRBJ2-5; 7 bases map to TRBD1. CDR1 and CDR2 (germline): SNHLY, FYNNEI. This CDR3 has 15 amino acids. J was trimmed by 1 base and V by 4 bases; bases with no gene match: 6. The CDR3 DNA reads as TGTGCCAGCAGTGTACAGGGGCACAGCCAAGAGACCCAGTACTTC. Amino acid sequence: CASSVQGHSQETQYF.